Listed here are 31 T cell receptor beta chains from one sample, sequenced in a study of blood T cell repertoires in COVID-19. TCRdb keeps only in-frame clones here, not all; method: immunoSEQ multiplex PCR. This repertoire shows 200,000 to 250,000 clones, 70% to 90% found once; its top ten account for about a sixth. Sequencing used peripheral blood. The source of these receptors is a man aged 45-65 years with COVID-19, enrolled during active disease.

This chain's CDR3 is CASRQTGTPGMGYTF. In DNA form, the CDR3 reads TGTGCCAGCAGGCAGACCGGGACACCCGGTATGGGCTACACCTTC. The chain combines TRBV27 with TRBJ1-2, with D maybe TRBD1 (6 bases). There are 15 residues in the CDR3. Trimming took 6 bases from V and 8 from J, leaving 22 bases between them. Germline CDR1 reads MNHEY; CDR2 reads SMNVEV (reference sequence).

J is TRBJ2-3 and V is TRBV15; D possibly corresponds to TRBD2 (5 bases). There are 16 residues in the CDR3. Trimming removed 6 bases at V and 0 bases at J, with 16 bases between. Germline V gene lookup returns CDR1 LNHNV and CDR2 YYDKDF (reference sequence). CDR3 nucleotides: TGTGCCACCAGTTCAGGAGTAGCGATTAGCACAGATACGCAGTATTTT. Protein product: CATSSGVAISTDTQYF.

In regard to this clone: Additional DNA sequences in this sample encode the identical CDR3. The rearrangement joins TRBV7-9 to TRBJ1-5; D remains ambiguous. This CDR3 comprises 13 residues. Trimming took 1 base from V and 7 from J, leaving 8 bases between them. Germline V CDR1 and CDR2: SEHNR, FQNEAQ (reference sequence). CDR3 DNA: TGTGCCAGCAGCTTAGGGGCAGACCAGCCCCAGCATTTT. Amino acids: CASSLGADQPQHF.

The chain joins TRBV29-1 to TRBJ2-2; 11 bases align to TRBD1. Germline assignment: CDR1 SQVTM and CDR2 ANQGSEA. CDR3 length: 13 amino acids. V shed 7 bases, J shed 7 bases, and the junction held 5 bases outside the gene matches. The CDR3 region is CSARTGGNGELFF. The DNA of the CDR3 is TGCAGCGCTCGGACAGGGGGCAACGGGGAGCTGTTTTTT.

This chain uses TRBV18 with TRBJ2-2; 7 nucleotides align to TRBD1. Germline CDR1 KGHSH, CDR2 LQKENI. This CDR3 has 14 residues. J lost 5 bases, V lost 8 bases, and 8 bases had no gene match. The CDR3 loop reads CASTRTGITGELFF. The DNA for the CDR3 is TGTGCCAGCACAAGGACAGGAATTACCGGGGAGCTGTTTTTT.

V is TRBV11-2 and J is TRBJ2-2, with TRBD1 matching 9 bases. Germline assignment: CDR1 SGHAT and CDR2 FQNNGV. The ends lost 0 bases at V and 6 bases at J; junction bases unmatched: 5. The CDR3 contains 16 residues. The CDR3 reads CASSLEWTGAAGELFF. The CDR3 DNA follows: TGTGCCAGCAGCTTAGAGTGGACAGGGGCGGCCGGGGAGCTGTTTTTT.

This chain joins TRBV6-5 and TRBJ2-7, with 11 positions matching TRBD2. J lost 3 bases, V lost 5 bases, and 6 bases had no gene match. CDR1 MNHEY and CDR2 SVGAGI come from the germline V gene. The CDR3 totals 15 residues. The CDR3 sequence: CASSPLAGGFYEQYF. CDR3 nucleotides: TGTGCCAGCAGTCCTCTAGCGGGAGGTTTCTACGAGCAGTACTTC.

This clone was counted a few times. The rearrangement uses TRBV12-5 and TRBJ2-5; D is possibly TRBD2 (6 bases). The CDR3 runs to 13 residues. The germline CDR1 and CDR2 sequences are LGHNT and FRNRAP. V was clipped by 4 bases and J by 2 bases, with 8 bases between them. The CDR3: CASGSGEQETQYF. The DNA for the CDR3 is TGTGCTAGTGGTTCGGGAGAGCAAGAGACCCAGTACTTC.

The genes are TRBV2 and TRBJ2-1, with 7 bases aligning to TRBD2. CDR3 size: 13 residues. Trimming removed 8 bases from V and 4 bases from J; junction bases left unmatched: 5. CDR1 is SNHLY and CDR2 is FYNNEI in the germline V gene. The CDR3 DNA reads as TGTGCCAGCGTCGGCGGGGGATACAATGAGCAGTTCTTC. Translated: CASVGGGYNEQFF.

This clone was counted a single time. The gene calls are TRBV5-6 and TRBJ1-2; TRBD1 aligns across 9 bases. This CDR3 is 15 amino acids long. Germline V gene sequence: CDR1 SGHDT, CDR2 YYEEEE. The ends lost 0 bases at V and 2 bases at J; junction bases unmatched: 2. The CDR3 loop reads CASSLAGTGNYGYTF. The CDR3 DNA follows: TGTGCCAGCAGCTTGGCAGGGACAGGGAACTATGGCTACACCTTC.

This rearrangement joins TRBV28 to TRBJ1-4; a weak D match, TRBD1 (6 bases). Germline V gene sequence: CDR1 MDHEN, CDR2 SYDVKM. The CDR3 is 17 amino acids. The germline V and J ends were trimmed by 2 bases and 4 bases, with 17 bases remaining between them. CDR3 loop: CASSLTPLWDNNEKLFF. The CDR3 DNA sequence: TGTGCCAGCAGTTTAACGCCTCTATGGGACAATAATGAAAAACTGTTTTTT.

This clone was observed a single time. V and J are TRBV9 and TRBJ2-4; 8 positions agree with TRBD2. V was clipped by 4 bases and J by 8 bases; unmatched bases: 8. Per germline, CDR1 SGDLS and CDR2 YYNGEE. The CDR3 covers 14 residues. The CDR3 is CASSLSGTPDIQYF. The CDR3 DNA reads TGTGCCAGCAGCCTTAGCGGGACCCCCGACATTCAGTACTTC.

The J gene is TRBJ1-2, the V gene TRBV5-4; 8 nucleotides align to TRBD1. The germline gives CDR1 SGHNT, CDR2 YYREEE (reference sequence). CDR3 length: 14 residues. V gave up 1 base and J gave up 4 bases; unmatched junction bases: 3. CDR3 DNA sequence: TGTGCCAGCAGCTTGTTCGACAGGGGCTATGGCTACACCTTC. This gives the protein CASSLFDRGYGYTF.

In this sample, this clone turned up once. The chain couples TRBV24-1 to TRBJ2-5, with TRBD2 as a possible D gene (6 bases). V dropped 9 bases and J dropped 2 bases, with 15 bases sitting between them. Per the germline V gene, CDR1 is KGHDR and CDR2 is SFDVKD. This CDR3 is built from 14 residues. The CDR3 is CATEPRDSQETQYF. CDR3 coding DNA: TGTGCCACCGAGCCCCGGGACTCTCAAGAGACCCAGTACTTC.

This clone is medium-sized by share. This chain uses TRBV5-8 with TRBJ2-1, with D possibly TRBD2 on 6 matching bases. The CDR3 sequence is 17 residues long. The germline V gene has CDR1 SGHTS and CDR2 YDEGEE. Trimming shortened V by 2 bases and J by 4 bases, and 19 bases separated the two germline ends. The CDR3 sequence: CASSFRALAGPYNEQFF. In DNA form, the CDR3 reads TGTGCCAGCAGCTTCAGAGCATTGGCGGGGCCTTACAATGAGCAGTTCTTC.

This clone was recorded only once. The chain combines TRBV6-5 with TRBJ1-2, with 10 bases that match TRBD1. The CDR3 consists of 15 residues. Germline V lookup: CDR1 MNHEY, CDR2 SVGAGI. Trimming took 7 bases from V and 0 from J; bases not matched to a gene: 5. CDR3 coding DNA: TGTGCCAGCATTCAGGGACAGGGGCCTAACTATGGCTACACCTTC. Translating gives CASIQGQGPNYGYTF.

V usage is TRBV10-3 and J usage is TRBJ2-7, with D possibly TRBD1 on 5 matching bases. CDR1 is ENHRY, CDR2 SYGVKD, per germline. The length of the CDR3 is 15 residues. V was clipped by 2 bases and J by 5 bases, with 16 bases between them. The CDR3 is CAISERAGRVHEQYF. CDR3 in DNA: TGTGCCATCAGTGAGAGGGCCGGCAGGGTCCACGAGCAGTACTTC.

The chain recombines TRBV5-4 with TRBJ1-5; 9 bases line up with TRBD1. J lost 6 bases, V lost 4 bases, and 14 bases had no gene match. This CDR3 has 17 residues. Per the germline V gene, CDR1 is SGHNT and CDR2 is YYREEE (reference sequence). CDR3: CASSLYSGTGSFQPQHF. The DNA of the CDR3 is TGTGCCAGCAGCCTCTATTCTGGGACAGGGTCGTTTCAGCCCCAGCATTTT.

J is TRBJ1-2 and V is TRBV12-3 or TRBV12-4; no clear D. V shed 4 bases and J shed 8 bases, with 8 bases lying between them. This CDR3 region has 11 residues. The CDR3 is CASSSTRGYTF. CDR3 coding DNA: TGTGCCAGCAGTTCCACTAGGGGCTACACCTTC.

The chain is built from TRBV7-9 and TRBJ2-1; TRBD2 agrees at 10 bases. This CDR3 spans 16 amino acids. Germline CDR1 is SEHNR and CDR2 is FQNEAQ (reference sequence). The V gene end was trimmed by 5 bases and the J gene end by 0 bases; junction bases not matched to a gene: 4. Written as DNA, the CDR3 is TGTGCCAGCAGCGGTCCTAGCGGGAGCTCCTACAATGAGCAGTTCTTC. This gives the protein CASSGPSGSSYNEQFF.

The genes are TRBV2 and TRBJ1-1; D ambiguous. This CDR3 region has 13 residues. Between the trimmed V and J ends, which lost 7 bases and 1 base, there was a span of 10 bases. In germline, CDR1 is SNHLY, CDR2 FYNNEI. The CDR3 loop reads CASKEFQNTEAFF. CDR3 coding DNA: TGTGCCAGCAAGGAGTTCCAGAACACTGAAGCTTTCTTT.

The chain recombines TRBV19 with TRBJ1-4; TRBD1 aligns across 9 bases. Germline V lookup: CDR1 LNHDA, CDR2 SQIVND (reference sequence). The CDR3 sequence is 14 residues long. Germline trimming cut 6 bases from V and 7 bases from J; bases unmatched to any gene: 6. CDR3 region: CASRIQGATEKLFF. CDR3 DNA: TGTGCCAGTAGAATACAGGGGGCCACTGAAAAACTGTTTTTT.

The CDR3 bases are TGCGCCAGCAGCTCAACTAGTAGCTATGGCTACACCTTC. Translated: CASSSTSSYGYTF. The chain employs TRBV5-1 and TRBJ1-2; D not certain. Germline V gives CDR1 SGHRS, CDR2 YFSETQ. The CDR3 runs to 13 residues. V lost 3 bases and J 4 bases, leaving 10 bases between the germline ends.

The rearrangement links TRBV7-3 to TRBJ2-3, with 8 bases aligning to TRBD2. The CDR3 sequence is 16 residues long. The V and J ends lost 4 bases and 2 bases, in that order; junction bases with no gene match: 8. CDR1 is SGHTA and CDR2 is FQGTGA in the germline V gene. The DNA of the CDR3 is TGTGCCAGCAGCTCCCACACTAGCGGTTACACAGATACGCAGTATTTT. It encodes CASSSHTSGYTDTQYF.

The rearrangement joins TRBV7-2 to TRBJ2-4; 7 bases are shared with TRBD1. Germline CDR1 is SGHTA and CDR2 is FQGNSA. The CDR3 has 14 amino acids. The V segment lost 5 bases and the J segment 6 bases; nucleotides outside the gene matches: 7. DNA for the CDR3: TGTGCCAGCAGCCCCCAGGACAGGATAAACATTCAGTACTTC. It encodes CASSPQDRINIQYF.

CDR3 nucleotide sequence: TGTGCAAGAAGCGACAGGGGTAGCCCAGATACGCAGTATTTT. Protein product: CARSDRGSPDTQYF. The chain links TRBV28 to TRBJ2-3; TRBD1 agrees at 8 bases. The V gene's germline CDR1 is MDHEN and CDR2 SYDVKM. The CDR3 loop spans 14 amino acids.

V usage is TRBV2 and J usage is TRBJ1-1, with D hard to call. Trimming stripped 1 base from V and 0 bases from J, with 9 bases between. The CDR3 length is 15 residues. CDR1 SNHLY and CDR2 FYNNEI come from the germline V gene. The CDR3 loop is CASSEDNRLNTEAFF. The DNA for the CDR3 is TGTGCCAGCAGTGAAGACAACAGATTGAACACTGAAGCTTTCTTT.

The chain links TRBV2 to TRBJ2-2; 8 nucleotides align to TRBD2. Germline V gene sequence: CDR1 SNHLY, CDR2 FYNNEI. The CDR3 loop spans 16 amino acids. Trimming took 8 bases from V and 1 from J; bases not matched to a gene: 9. CDR3 sequence (DNA): TGTGCCAGCGGGGAGACTAGCGCGAGGAACACCGGGGAGCTGTTTTTT. Protein product: CASGETSARNTGELFF.

The gene calls are TRBV7-9 and TRBJ2-2; 9 positions match TRBD2. Unmatched junction bases numbered 7, after V lost 1 base and J lost 7 bases. The CDR3 length is 16 residues. CDR1 is SEHNR, CDR2 FQNEAQ, per germline (reference sequence). CDR3 in amino acids: CASSLGVAGVHGELFF. The CDR3 coding sequence is TGTGCCAGCAGCTTAGGGGTAGCGGGAGTCCACGGGGAGCTGTTTTTT.

The rearrangement uses TRBV3-1 (or the pseudogene TRBV3-2) and TRBJ1-2; no reliable D call. The V and J ends lost 0 bases and 1 base respectively, with 6 bases between them. In germline, CDR1 is LGHDT, CDR2 YNNKEL (reference sequence). The CDR3 covers 14 residues. In nucleotides, the CDR3 is TGTGCCAGCAGCCAAGACCAGGATAACTATGGCTACACCTTC. Amino acids: CASSQDQDNYGYTF.

The chain links TRBV6-5 to TRBJ1-1; the match to TRBD1 covers 8 bases. CDR1 is MNHEY and CDR2 is SVGAGI in the germline V gene. The CDR3 sequence is 15 residues long. J was trimmed by 0 bases and V by 4 bases; bases with no gene match: 4. The CDR3 nucleotides read TGTGCCAGCAGTTCCTGGGACAGGCTGAACACTGAAGCTTTCTTT. Its protein product is CASSSWDRLNTEAFF.